This entry describes one TCR beta chain. Its target is not known. Other nucleotide sequences in the sample specify the same CDR3. The data were obtained in a study of OX40 agonist ivuxolimab in advanced cancers. Study background: The drug used for patients, ivuxolimab, was an agonistic anti-OX40 (CD134) antibody.

Study findings and constraints: Dosing at 0.1 to 3.0 mg/kg was accompanied by clonal expansion of CD4+ and CD8+ blood T cells by week 6. On average, CD8+ T cells showed a greater number of expanded clones than CD4+.

The repertoire was sequenced with immunoSEQ multiplex PCR; TCRdb's copy has only in-frame clones and lacks some. The profile shows some 70,000 clones, about 86% of them singletons. Trimming cost V 3 bases and J 5 bases, with 16 bases left between them. CDR3 length: 15 amino acids. CDR1 KGHSH and CDR2 LQKENI come from the germline V gene. V and J are TRBV18 and TRBJ1-1; D perhaps matches TRBD1 (5 bases). The sample in question was CD4+ or CD8+ T cells sorted from blood, obtained in a trial of the OX40 agonist ivuxolimab. This receptor was taken from an adult with an advanced solid tumor such as melanoma, head and neck, liver or kidney cancer. CDR3 in amino acids: CASSPNRGDGTEAFF. The CDR3, as DNA: TGTGCCAGCTCACCTAACCGGGGGGACGGGACTGAAGCTTTCTTT. Full variable domain (outside the CDR3, taken from reference TRBV18 and TRBJ1-1): NAGVMQNPRHLVRRRGQEARLRCSPMKGHSHVYWYRQLPEEGLKFMVYLQKENIIDESGMPKERFSAEFPKEGPSILRIQQVVRGDSAAYFCASSPNRGDGTEAFFGQGTRLTVV.